These 26 T cell receptor beta chains came from one sample sequenced in a study of post-analysis software for immune sequencing data. Points from the study as a whole: Included in a set of about 5 TRBV segments more frequent in patients than controls were TRBV5-6, TRBV5-1 and TRBV20-1.

TCR beta libraries were prepared from cDNA with unique molecular identifiers. Each CDR3 protein gets one entry after TCRdb re-called the PCR reads with MiXCR. The sample shows around 190,000 distinct CDR3 sequences, 29% of them seen only once. Antigen specificity for these receptors is unknown. Sequencing was carried out using blood. These receptors originate from a girl under 18 with multiple sclerosis.

For this clonotype: This may be a read error: a much more frequent sequence differs by one nucleotide. This chain connects TRBV5-1 to TRBJ2-1; D unclear. Germline assignment: CDR1 SGHRS and CDR2 YFSETQ. The ends were cut back, 5 bases at V and 9 bases at J, with 18 bases in the middle. This CDR3 region has 14 residues. This chain's CDR3 is CASSALGEISEQFF. The CDR3 DNA reads as TGCGCCAGCAGTGCCCTCGGAGAGATCAGTGAGCAGTTCTTC.

The J gene is TRBJ2-3, the V gene TRBV11-2; D unclear. The V and J ends lost 7 bases and 6 bases respectively, with 20 bases between them. The CDR3 has 15 amino acids. CDR1 SGHAT and CDR2 FQNNGV come from the germline V gene. The CDR3 DNA sequence: TGTGCCAGCACCGCAACGCGTAGTCCCGTGGATACGCAGTATTTT. Translation: CASTATRSPVDTQYF.

The rearrangement joins TRBV20-1 to TRBJ1-2; 7 bases map to TRBD1. V gave up 0 bases and J gave up 5 bases; unmatched junction bases: 9. CDR1 is DFQATT, CDR2 SNEGSKA, per germline (reference sequence). The length of the CDR3 is 15 residues. The CDR3 reads CSARDSLFRGYGYTF. CDR3 nucleotides: TGCAGTGCTAGAGACTCCTTGTTCAGGGGGTATGGCTACACCTTC.

This clonotype was seen only a few times. V and J are TRBV5-1 and TRBJ1-5; TRBD1 aligns across 9 bases. V lost 4 bases, J lost 6 bases, and 8 bases stayed unmatched. CDR3 length equals 15 residues. CDR1 is SGHRS, CDR2 YFSETQ, per germline. Here the CDR3 reads CASSPGQGFGQPQHF. The CDR3, as DNA: TGCGCCAGCAGCCCGGGACAGGGCTTTGGTCAGCCCCAGCATTTT. The whole variable domain, remainder taken from reference TRBV5-1 and TRBJ1-5, is KAGVTQTPRYLIKTRGQQVTLSCSPISGHRSVSWYQQTPGQGLQFLFEYFSETQRNKGNFPGRFSGRQFSNSRSEMNVSTLELGDSALYLCASSPGQGFGQPQHFGDGTRLSIL.

On this clonotype: Since a much larger clone is just one base distant, this may be a read error. This sequence joins TRBV4-1 and TRBJ2-5; the D gene could be TRBD1 or TRBD2 (7 bases each). Gene TRBJ2-7 matches the end of the DNA better, so the J call may be wrong. The CDR3 has 16 residues. CDR1 is MGHRA, CDR2 YSYEKL, per germline. CDR3 nucleotide sequence: TGCGCCGGCAGCCAAGATTCAGGGGGGGGACCCTACGAGCAGTACTTC. It yields the protein CAGSQDSGGGPYEQYF.

This clonotype occurred a few times. The V call is TRBV10-3, the J call TRBJ2-1; TRBD1 or TRBD2 may be the D gene (5 bases each). The DNA end lines up better with TRBJ2-7; the J call may be wrong. The germline CDR1 and CDR2 sequences are ENHRY and SYGVKD. This CDR3 has 13 residues. The CDR3 spells CAIRGDPYNEQYF. CDR3 nucleotides: TGTGCCATCAGGGGGGACCCATACAATGAGCAGTACTTC.

This clonotype appeared many times. V usage is TRBV25-1 and J usage is TRBJ2-5; 7 nucleotides agree with TRBD1. This CDR3 is 13 amino acids long. The trim removed 8 bases at V and 3 bases at J, leaving 6 bases unmatched. CDR1 is MGHDK and CDR2 is SYGVNS in the germline V gene. Written as DNA, the CDR3 is TGTGCCAGCTTCTCCGGGACAGAAGAGACCCAGTACTTC. Its protein is CASFSGTEETQYF.

The chain joins TRBV14 to TRBJ2-3, with a possible D match to TRBD2 (5 bases). Germline V gene sequence: CDR1 SGHDN, CDR2 FVKESK. V was pared by 0 bases and J by 2 bases, with 12 bases between. The CDR3 has 16 residues. CDR3 loop: CASSQDSAPITDTQYF. In DNA form, the CDR3 reads TGTGCCAGCAGCCAAGATAGCGCACCAATCACAGATACGCAGTATTTT.

This clonotype has ten or more counts. The chain joins TRBV28 to TRBJ2-1, with 7 bases aligning to TRBD1. The CDR3 sequence is 18 residues long. Germline lookup yields CDR1 MDHEN and CDR2 SYDVKM. The V gene end was trimmed by 2 bases and the J gene end by 6 bases; junction bases not matched to a gene: 16. CDR3 bases: TGTGCCAGCAGTTTACCGTGGGACAGCACTCCCTTTGTCAATGAGCAGTTCTTC. Protein: CASSLPWDSTPFVNEQFF.

As for this clonotype: The junction differs from germline at one of its ends, possibly a read error. The chain carries TRBV4-1 and TRBJ1-6; D ambiguous. CDR1 is MGHRA and CDR2 is YSYEKL in the germline V gene. CDR3 size: 18 residues. CDR3 nucleotides: TGCGCCAGCAGCCAAGATGGGTTGGCCTCGCGCATTGTTTCACCCCCCCACTTT. It encodes CASSQDGLASRIVSPPHF.

This clonotype was detected many times. The chain joins TRBV7-2 to TRBJ2-3; D remains unclear. V lost 5 bases and J 8 bases, leaving 8 bases between the germline ends. This CDR3 contains 11 residues. The germline gives CDR1 SGHTA, CDR2 FQGNSA. CDR3 loop: CASSPRGTQYF. CDR3 DNA: TGTGCCAGCAGCCCCCGTGGTACGCAGTATTTT.

This clonotype has only a few counts. The rearrangement joins TRBV12-3 or TRBV12-4 to TRBJ2-1; 16 bases fit TRBD2. The length of the CDR3 is 17 residues. Trimming cost V 5 bases and J 7 bases; bases outside gene matches: 8. The CDR3 DNA sequence: TGTGCCAGCAGTCTATTCCCGGGACTAGCGGGAGGGAATGAGCAGTTCTTC. Its protein is CASSLFPGLAGGNEQFF.

This clonotype was detected ten times or more. The chain recombines TRBV28 with TRBJ2-1; 7 positions agree with TRBD2. The J segment lost 9 bases and the V segment lost 4 bases, leaving 15 bases of the junction unmatched. Germline V gene data show CDR1 as MDHEN and CDR2 as SYDVKM. The CDR3 spans 16 residues. The CDR3 region has the DNA TGTGCCAGCAGTTCTCCTAGCGGACCGAGGGGATGTGAGCAGTTCTTC. Translation: CASSSPSGPRGCEQFF. The complete variable domain, with remaining parts taken from reference TRBV28 and TRBJ2-1, reads DVKVTQSSRYLVKRTGEKVFLECVQDMDHENMFWYRQDPGLGLRLIYFSYDVKMKEKGDIPEGYSVSREKKERFSLILESASTNQTSMYLCASSSPSGPRGCEQFFGPGTRLTVL.

This clonotype was counted between two and nine times. CDR3 DNA: TGTGCCAGCAGCCCGCCCTGGACAGGGAGGGAGCAGTACTTC. Its translation is CASSPPWTGREQYF. The J gene is TRBJ2-7, the V gene TRBV28; 8 bases map to TRBD1. CDR3 length: 14 amino acids. From germline, CDR1 is MDHEN and CDR2 SYDVKM. V gave up 6 bases and J gave up 7 bases; unmatched junction bases: 11.

This clonotype was detected a few times. The rearrangement links TRBV5-1 to TRBJ1-6; 8 bases match TRBD1. Trimming took 4 bases from V and 8 from J; bases not matched to a gene: 5. CDR1 and CDR2 (germline): SGHRS, YFSETQ. The CDR3 spans 14 residues. CDR3 DNA sequence: TGCGCCAGCAGCCGGACAGGGAAGGATTCACCCCTCCACTTT. It is translated as CASSRTGKDSPLHF. Full variable domain (remainder filled in from reference TRBV5-1 and TRBJ1-6): KAGVTQTPRYLIKTRGQQVTLSCSPISGHRSVSWYQQTPGQGLQFLFEYFSETQRNKGNFPGRFSGRQFSNSRSEMNVSTLELGDSALYLCASSRTGKDSPLHFGNGTRLTVT.

The chain is built from TRBV5-1 and TRBJ2-7; no definite D call. The CDR3 is made up of 16 amino acids. Germline V CDR1 and CDR2: SGHRS, YFSETQ. V lost 4 bases to trimming and J lost 1 base, with 18 bases between them. CDR3 coding DNA: TGCGCCAGCAGCCCCCGACTTACCCGCGCTTCCTACGAGCAGTACTTC. Amino acid sequence: CASSPRLTRASYEQYF.

This clonotype occurred a few times. This chain links TRBV12-3 or TRBV12-4 with TRBJ1-5; weak D call: TRBD1 (5 bases). V was shortened by 7 bases and J by 3 bases, with 16 bases between the two germline ends. The CDR3 spans 15 residues. The CDR3 coding sequence is TGTGCCAGCAACACCCGGGACGGGTTCAATCAGCCCCAGCATTTT. Encoded protein: CASNTRDGFNQPQHF.

The gene calls are TRBV19 and TRBJ2-5; D gene uncertain. The J call may be faulty, since TRBJ2-7 better matches the DNA end. Germline-derived CDR1 and CDR2 are LNHDA and SQIVND (reference sequence). The CDR3 contains 14 residues. CDR3 bases: TGTGCCAGTAGTATTCAGGCTCGCGACGGCGAGCAGTACTTC. This encodes CASSIQARDGEQYF.

This clonotype was observed a handful of times. This may arise from a read error, as a much more abundant clone is one base away. The rearrangement uses TRBV29-1 and TRBJ2-5; D might be TRBD2 (5 bases). The closer fit of TRBJ2-7 to the DNA end suggests the J call may be wrong. The CDR3 runs 12 residues. Looked up from germline, CDR1 is SQVTM and CDR2 is ANQGSEA. The CDR3 bases are TGCAGCGTCGGCGAGGGCAGTTACGAGCAGTACTTC. This gives the protein CSVGEGSYEQYF.

This chain uses TRBV5-1 with TRBJ1-4; no clear D gene. Germline CDR1 is SGHRS and CDR2 is YFSETQ. The length of the CDR3 is 14 residues. Trimming removed 0 bases at V and 4 bases at J, with 7 bases between. The CDR3 here is CASSLGGLNEKLFF. DNA for the CDR3: TGCGCCAGCAGCTTGGGCGGTCTTAATGAAAAACTGTTTTTT.

The J gene is TRBJ1-5, the V gene TRBV3-1; perhaps TRBD1 as D (5 bases). CDR3 length equals 14 residues. Trimming removed 5 bases at V and 3 bases at J, with 11 bases between. CDR1 is LGHDT, CDR2 YNNKEL, per germline (reference sequence). CDR3: CASSDWGDNQPQHF. CDR3 DNA: TGTGCCAGCAGCGATTGGGGGGACAATCAGCCCCAGCATTTT.

This clonotype was counted ten times or more. The V call is TRBV20-1, the J call TRBJ2-7, with TRBD1 as a possible D gene (5 bases). This CDR3 region has 13 residues. Deletions cut 5 bases from V and 2 bases from J, with 13 bases between. Looked up from germline, CDR1 is DFQATT and CDR2 is SNEGSKA (reference sequence). The CDR3 protein is CSALKGVPYEQYF. As DNA, the CDR3 is TGCAGTGCTCTAAAAGGGGTCCCCTACGAGCAGTACTTC.

Many counts were recorded for this clonotype. The chain is built from TRBV29-1 and TRBJ2-7; no clear D gene. Trimming shortened V by 6 bases and J by 5 bases, and 8 bases separated the two germline ends. The CDR3 has 10 residues. Germline lookup yields CDR1 SQVTM and CDR2 ANQGSEA. CDR3 DNA sequence: TGCAGCGTGGGCAGCAACGAGCAGTACTTC. Protein: CSVGSNEQYF.

In its sample, this clonotype was seen many times. This chain uses TRBV6-5 with TRBJ2-6; D is undetermined. The germline V gene has CDR1 MNHEY and CDR2 SVGAGI. The CDR3 sequence is 13 residues long. V was shortened by 6 bases and J by 3 bases, with 6 bases between the two germline ends. CDR3 protein: CASRVNGANVLTF. The CDR3, as DNA: TGTGCCAGCAGGGTCAATGGGGCCAACGTCCTGACTTTC.

V and J are TRBV7-3 and TRBJ2-7; 7 nucleotides agree with TRBD1. The CDR3 length is 14 residues. Germline CDR1 is SGHTA and CDR2 is FQGTGA. The ends lost 5 bases at V and 0 bases at J; junction bases unmatched: 4. CDR3 DNA sequence: TGTGCCAGCAGCCCGGACAGGTACTCCTACGAGCAGTACTTC. Translated: CASSPDRYSYEQYF. Combining the CDR3 with reference TRBV7-3 and TRBJ2-7 gives the whole variable domain GAGVSQTPSNKVTEKGKYVELRCDPISGHTALYWYRQSLGQGPEFLIYFQGTGAADDSGLPNDRFFAVRPEGSVSTLKIQRTERGDSAVYLCASSPDRYSYEQYFGPGTRLTVT.

The chain employs TRBV5-1 and TRBJ1-2, with 7 bases that match TRBD1. The CDR3 has 14 residues. Trimming cost V 0 bases and J 3 bases; bases outside gene matches: 2. The germline gives CDR1 SGHRS, CDR2 YFSETQ. The DNA for the CDR3 is TGCGCCAGCAGCTTGGCAGGGGGAGACTATGGCTACACCTTC. This translates into CASSLAGGDYGYTF.